The 17 T cell receptor beta chains below come from one sample, sequenced in a study of blood T cell repertoires in COVID-19. TCRdb's table, derived via immunoSEQ multiplex PCR, lists solely in-frame clones and lacks some. This sample carries about 88,000 clones, around 93% of them seen once, and the ten largest clones take under 2%. Sequenced material: peripheral blood. All receptors derive from a human donor with active COVID-19. The donor label of this sample is uncertain.

V and J are TRBV3-1 (or the pseudogene TRBV3-2) and TRBJ2-7, with D possibly TRBD1 on 5 matching bases. The germline gives CDR1 LGHDT, CDR2 YNNKEL (reference sequence). V dropped 1 base and J dropped 3 bases, with 13 bases sitting between them. The CDR3 contains 15 residues. As DNA, the CDR3 is TGTGCCAGCAGCCAAGGAAGGGGCCCCTACTACGAGCAGTACTTC. It encodes CASSQGRGPYYEQYF.

In regard to this clone: A read error may account for a junction end that differs from germline. This chain connects TRBV7-7 to TRBJ2-1; 7 nucleotides line up with TRBD1. This CDR3 comprises 15 residues. Germline V CDR1 and CDR2: SSHAT, FNYEAQ (reference sequence). The CDR3 region has the DNA TGTGCTAGCACCCCGGCAGGGGGTCTAGGGAATGAGCAGTTCTTC. This encodes CASTPAGGLGNEQFF.

V and J are TRBV3-1 (or the pseudogene TRBV3-2) and TRBJ2-7; 7 positions match TRBD2. The CDR3 totals 15 residues. Germline-derived CDR1 and CDR2 are LGHDT and YNNKEL (reference sequence). J was trimmed by 0 bases and V by 4 bases; bases with no gene match: 6. CDR3: CASSPWASGSYEQYF. CDR3 nucleotides: TGTGCCAGCAGCCCGTGGGCTAGCGGCTCCTACGAGCAGTACTTC.

This clone was counted a few times. This rearrangement joins TRBV3-1 (or the pseudogene TRBV3-2) to TRBJ2-7, with 8 bases aligning to TRBD2. Unmatched junction bases numbered 8, after V lost 2 bases and J lost 2 bases. Germline assignment: CDR1 LGHDT and CDR2 YNNKEL (reference sequence). The CDR3 has 16 amino acids. CDR3 bases: TGTGCCAGCAGCCAACAACCGGGACTAGGAACCTACGAGCAGTACTTC. This encodes CASSQQPGLGTYEQYF.

The V gene is TRBV4-1, the J gene TRBJ2-2; 8 bases agree with TRBD1. V was pared by 7 bases and J by 5 bases, with 6 bases of the junction left unmatched. The CDR3 spans 14 residues. The germline gives CDR1 MGHRA, CDR2 YSYEKL. CDR3 region: CASTPGQGTGELFF. The CDR3 nucleotides are TGCGCCAGCACCCCCGGACAGGGAACCGGGGAGCTGTTTTTT.

This chain uses TRBV14 with TRBJ2-1; TRBD2 matches 7 bases. Per the germline V gene, CDR1 is SGHDN and CDR2 is FVKESK. Unmatched junction bases numbered 9, after V lost 4 bases and J lost 3 bases. The CDR3 covers 16 residues. DNA for the CDR3: TGTGCCAGCAGCCCTCGAGCGGGGCGAAACTACAATGAGCAGTTCTTC. This encodes CASSPRAGRNYNEQFF. Full variable domain (remainder filled in from reference TRBV14 and TRBJ2-1): EAGVTQFPSHSVIEKGQTVTLRCDPISGHDNLYWYRRVMGKEIKFLLHFVKESKQDESGMPNNRFLAERTGGTYSTLKVQPAELEDSGVYFCASSPRAGRNYNEQFFGPGTRLTVL.

This rearrangement joins TRBV7-2 to TRBJ2-1, with 9 bases matching TRBD2. Germline CDR1 reads SGHTA; CDR2 reads FQGNSA. J gave up 5 bases and V 5 bases, and 7 bases lay outside the gene matches. This CDR3 is built from 15 residues. The CDR3 loop reads CASSAGGVGHNEQFF. The CDR3 nucleotides read TGTGCCAGCAGCGCGGGGGGGGTAGGGCACAATGAGCAGTTCTTC.

The rearrangement uses TRBV28 and TRBJ2-6; D is possibly TRBD1 (6 bases). CDR1 is MDHEN and CDR2 is SYDVKM in the germline V gene. Between the trimmed V and J ends, which lost 8 bases and 0 bases, there was a span of 20 bases. This CDR3 has 18 amino acids. The CDR3 spells CASSTRGFFRSGANVLTF. The DNA of the CDR3 is TGTGCCAGCTCGACGAGGGGGTTCTTTCGCTCTGGGGCCAACGTCCTGACTTTC.

This chain connects TRBV7-3 to TRBJ2-2, with a weak D call TRBD1 (6 bases). CDR1 and CDR2 from the germline V gene are SGHTA and FQGTGA. The CDR3 loop spans 17 amino acids. V shed 2 bases and J shed 4 bases, with 17 bases lying between them. DNA of the CDR3: TGTGCCAGCAGCTTAGTGCCGACCGCGGACAGCACCGGGGAGCTGTTTTTT. This translates into CASSLVPTADSTGELFF.

V gene TRBV5-6 combines with J gene TRBJ1-5; TRBD1 matches 9 bases. The germline V gene has CDR1 SGHDT and CDR2 YYEEEE. This CDR3 contains 14 residues. The junction had 4 bases not matched to a gene; V was cut back by 3 bases and J by 6 bases. Here the CDR3 reads CASSYRGLVQPQHF. CDR3 DNA: TGTGCCAGCAGCTACAGGGGGCTCGTTCAGCCCCAGCATTTT.

The rearrangement joins TRBV19 to TRBJ2-3, with 12 bases matching TRBD2. The CDR3 length is 17 residues. Germline-derived CDR1 and CDR2 are LNHDA and SQIVND (reference sequence). V lost 3 bases and J lost 4; bases outside the gene matches: 8. CDR3 residues: CASSMALAGGQADTQYF. CDR3 sequence (DNA): TGTGCCAGTAGTATGGCACTAGCGGGGGGCCAGGCAGATACGCAGTATTTT.

The V call is TRBV10-1, the J call TRBJ1-1, with 7 bases identical to TRBD1. The V gene's germline CDR1 is WNHNN and CDR2 SYGVQD (reference sequence). V gave up 4 bases and J gave up 7 bases; unmatched junction bases: 12. The CDR3 loop spans 15 amino acids. CDR3 amino acids: CASSAPGQGVREAFF. The DNA of the CDR3 is TGCGCCAGCAGTGCCCCAGGGCAGGGGGTCCGTGAAGCTTTCTTT.

The chain employs TRBV7-6 and TRBJ2-7, with TRBD2 as a possible D gene (6 bases). This CDR3 has 13 amino acids. V lost 5 bases and J lost 3, with 11 bases in between. Germline V gene sequence: CDR1 SGHVS, CDR2 FNYEAQ. In nucleotides, the CDR3 is TGTGCCAGCAGCCCGGGGGATGGCTACGAGCAGTACTTC. Its translation is CASSPGDGYEQYF.

This clone has a single count. The chain recombines TRBV7-6 with TRBJ2-5; 9 positions match TRBD1. The V gene's germline CDR1 is SGHVS and CDR2 FNYEAQ. This CDR3 is built from 15 residues. The V gene end was trimmed by 5 bases and the J gene end by 4 bases; junction bases not matched to a gene: 8. CDR3 coding DNA: TGTGCCAGCAGCACCGGACAGGGGTGGGGAGAGACCCAGTACTTC. Translation: CASSTGQGWGETQYF.

In the case of this clone: Other DNA variants within this sample encode the same CDR3. This chain links TRBV2 with TRBJ1-6, with TRBD1 identical over 10 bases. The CDR3 sequence is 14 residues long. Germline V lookup: CDR1 SNHLY, CDR2 FYNNEI. Unmatched junction bases numbered 2, after V lost 5 bases and J lost 7 bases. CDR3 coding DNA: TGTGCCAGCAGTTGGACAGGGGGGAATTCACCCCTCCACTTT. As protein: CASSWTGGNSPLHF.

The rearrangement joins TRBV19 to TRBJ2-7; 10 bases map to TRBD1. V trimming: 8 bases; J trimming: 5 bases; junction bases outside the gene matches: 9. This CDR3 has 14 amino acids. Per germline, CDR1 LNHDA and CDR2 SQIVND (reference sequence). CDR3 bases: TGTGCCAGTGGGGATTGGGACAGGGGCCACGAGCAGTACTTC. Translated: CASGDWDRGHEQYF.

The chain couples TRBV19 to TRBJ1-2, with D tentatively TRBD1 (6 bases). In germline, CDR1 is LNHDA, CDR2 SQIVND (reference sequence). The CDR3 covers 16 residues. V was shortened by 3 bases and J by 4 bases, with 18 bases between the two germline ends. CDR3 loop: CASSMARGASSYGYTF. The CDR3 DNA is TGTGCCAGTAGTATGGCCCGGGGGGCTTCTAGCTATGGCTACACCTTC.